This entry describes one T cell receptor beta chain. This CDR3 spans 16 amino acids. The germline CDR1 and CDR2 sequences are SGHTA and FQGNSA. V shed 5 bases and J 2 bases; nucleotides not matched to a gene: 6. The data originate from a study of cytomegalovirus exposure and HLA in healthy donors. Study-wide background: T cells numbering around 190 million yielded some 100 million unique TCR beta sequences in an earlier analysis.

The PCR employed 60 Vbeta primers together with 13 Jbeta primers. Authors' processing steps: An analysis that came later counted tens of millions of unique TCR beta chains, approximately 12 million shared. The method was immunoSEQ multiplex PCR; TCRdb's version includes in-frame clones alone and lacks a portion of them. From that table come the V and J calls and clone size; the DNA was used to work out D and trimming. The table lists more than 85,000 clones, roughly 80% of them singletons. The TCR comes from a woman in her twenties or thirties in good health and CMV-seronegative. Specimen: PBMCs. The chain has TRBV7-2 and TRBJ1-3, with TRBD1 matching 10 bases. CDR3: CASSTDRGTTGNTIYF. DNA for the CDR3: TGTGCCAGCAGCACGGACAGGGGGACTACTGGAAACACCATATATTTT.